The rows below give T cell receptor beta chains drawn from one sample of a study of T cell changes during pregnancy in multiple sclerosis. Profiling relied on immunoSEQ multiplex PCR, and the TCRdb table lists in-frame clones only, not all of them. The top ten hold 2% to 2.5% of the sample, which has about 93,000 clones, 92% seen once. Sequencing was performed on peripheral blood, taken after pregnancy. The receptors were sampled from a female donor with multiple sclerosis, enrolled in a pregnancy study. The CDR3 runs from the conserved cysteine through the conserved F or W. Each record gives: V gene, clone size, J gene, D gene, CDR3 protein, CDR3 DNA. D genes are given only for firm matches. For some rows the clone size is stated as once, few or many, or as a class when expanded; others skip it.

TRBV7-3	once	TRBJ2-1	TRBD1	CASSFTGGGYNEQFF	TGTGCCAGCAGCTTTACAGGGGGAGGCTACAATGAGCAGTTCTTC
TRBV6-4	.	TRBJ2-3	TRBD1	CASSDMTGPDTDTQYF	TGTGCCAGCAGTGATATGACAGGGCCAGACACAGATACGCAGTATTTT
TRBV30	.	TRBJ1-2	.	CAWSAQTLGNYGYTF	TGTGCCTGGAGTGCCCAGACCCTCGGGAACTATGGCTACACCTTC
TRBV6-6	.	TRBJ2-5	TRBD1	CASRQGRETQYF	TGTGCCAGCAGACAGGGGAGAGAGACCCAGTACTTC
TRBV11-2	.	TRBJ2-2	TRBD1	CASSLAQGAGELFF	TGTGCCAGCAGCTTAGCCCAGGGGGCCGGGGAGCTGTTTTTT
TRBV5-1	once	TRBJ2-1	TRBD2	CASSLDAGWEGNEQFF	TGCGCCAGCAGCTTGGATGCGGGGTGGGAGGGCAATGAGCAGTTCTTC
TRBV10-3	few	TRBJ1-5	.	CAISGDLNQPQHF	TGTGCCATCAGTGGAGACTTAAATCAGCCCCAGCATTTT
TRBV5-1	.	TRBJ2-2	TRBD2	CASSPGLAGDDGELFF	TGCGCCAGCAGCCCGGGACTAGCGGGAGACGACGGGGAGCTGTTTTTT
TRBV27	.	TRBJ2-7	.	CASSPPRQGSYEQYF	TGTGCCAGCAGTCCCCCCCGCCAAGGGAGCTACGAGCAGTACTTC
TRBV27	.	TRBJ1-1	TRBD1	CASKQGQSNTEAFF	TGTGCCAGCAAGCAGGGACAGTCGAACACTGAAGCTTTCTTT
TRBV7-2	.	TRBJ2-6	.	CASSLGWAQSVLTF	TGTGCCAGCAGCTTAGGCTGGGCCCAGAGCGTCCTGACTTTC
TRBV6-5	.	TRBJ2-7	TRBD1	CASRGGQGRYEQYF	TGTGCCAGCAGGGGGGGACAGGGTCGCTACGAGCAGTACTTC
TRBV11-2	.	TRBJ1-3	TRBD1	CASSVPDRAGNTIYF	TGTGCCAGCAGCGTCCCGGACAGGGCTGGAAACACCATATATTTT
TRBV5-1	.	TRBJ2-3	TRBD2	CASSLQTSGRRATQYF	TGCGCCAGCAGCCTGCAGACTAGCGGGAGGAGAGCTACGCAGTATTTT
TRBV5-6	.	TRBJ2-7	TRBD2	CASSLGTSGYEQYF	TGTGCCAGCAGCTTGGGGACTAGCGGGTACGAGCAGTACTTC
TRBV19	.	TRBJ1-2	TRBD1	CASSRGTGVQGYTF	TGTGCCAGTAGTCGAGGGACAGGGGTACAGGGCTACACCTTC